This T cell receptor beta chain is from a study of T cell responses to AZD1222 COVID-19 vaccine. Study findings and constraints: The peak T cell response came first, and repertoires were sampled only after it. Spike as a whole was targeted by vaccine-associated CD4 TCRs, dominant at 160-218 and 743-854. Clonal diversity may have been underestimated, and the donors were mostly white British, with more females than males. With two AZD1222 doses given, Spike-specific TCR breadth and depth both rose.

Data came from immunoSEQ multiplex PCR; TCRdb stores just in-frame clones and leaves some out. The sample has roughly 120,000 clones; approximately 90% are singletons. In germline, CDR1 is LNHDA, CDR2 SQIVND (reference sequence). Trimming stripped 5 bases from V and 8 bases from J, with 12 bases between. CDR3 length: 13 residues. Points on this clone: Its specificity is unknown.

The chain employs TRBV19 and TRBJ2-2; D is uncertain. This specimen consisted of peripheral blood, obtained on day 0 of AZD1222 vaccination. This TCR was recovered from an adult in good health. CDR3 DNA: TGTGCCAGTAGTTCCCAGTCATGGGGGGAGCTGTTTTTT. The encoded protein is CASSSQSWGELFF.